The 5 T cell receptor beta chains reported below all come from one sample, sequenced in a study of cytomegalovirus exposure and HLA in healthy donors. The PCR used 60 Vbeta and 13 Jbeta primers. Only in-frame clones appear in the TCRdb table, and some are missing; sequencing was by immunoSEQ multiplex PCR. Of some 98,000 clones in the sample, approximately 9% were seen once. Sequencing was carried out using PBMCs. The receptors derive from a man in his fifties in good health and CMV-seropositive.

The genes are TRBV6-1 and TRBJ2-3, with 12 positions matching TRBD2. Trimming removed 8 bases from V and 6 bases from J; junction bases left unmatched: 9. The CDR3 length is 15 residues. Germline V gene lookup returns CDR1 MNHNS and CDR2 SASEGT. The DNA for the CDR3 is TGTGCCAGCCTAGATTTACTAGCGGGAGGCGATACGCAGTATTTT. Its protein is CASLDLLAGGDTQYF.

This clone has a count of ten or more. The chain links TRBV5-6 to TRBJ1-1, with a possible D match to TRBD1 (6 bases). Germline lookup yields CDR1 SGHDT and CDR2 YYEEEE. V lost 0 bases and J 1 base, leaving 7 bases between the germline ends. The CDR3 sequence is 14 residues long. The CDR3 spells CASSLEGENTEAFF. DNA for the CDR3: TGTGCCAGCAGCTTGGAGGGGGAGAACACTGAAGCTTTCTTT.

This clone has just a few counts. This rearrangement joins TRBV28 to TRBJ2-1, with 7 bases matching TRBD2. This CDR3 has 15 residues. CDR1 and CDR2 from the germline V gene are MDHEN and SYDVKM. V gave up 4 bases and J gave up 10 bases; unmatched junction bases: 13. The CDR3 nucleotides are TGTGCCAGCAGTTCCCAGCGGGATGCGCGCGGAGAGCAGTTCTTC. Residues: CASSSQRDARGEQFF.

The genes are TRBV11-3 and TRBJ2-1; TRBD2 is a possible D gene (6 bases). The length of the CDR3 is 14 residues. V was trimmed by 5 bases and J by 10 bases, leaving 18 bases between them. Germline V gene sequence: CDR1 SGHNT, CDR2 YENEEA. In DNA form, the CDR3 reads TGTGCCAGCAGCCAAACTCTCATGGGGGGAGAGCAGTTCTTC. It encodes CASSQTLMGGEQFF.

This clone came up a few times. J is TRBJ1-4 and V is TRBV18, with 7 bases that match TRBD1. There are 15 residues in the CDR3. The V and J ends lost 4 bases and 3 bases, in that order; junction bases with no gene match: 5. Germline lookup yields CDR1 KGHSH and CDR2 LQKENI. Here the CDR3 reads CASSLQGTSNEKLFF. CDR3 sequence (DNA): TGTGCCAGCTCACTACAGGGGACCTCTAATGAAAAACTGTTTTTT.